This T cell receptor (beta chain) was found in a study of technical replicates of blood from a handful of donors (dated by TCRdb to about 2017). The CDR3 has 13 amino acids, counting the end cysteine and phenylalanine. Only CDR3 DNA is held: 39 bases, read in frame from base 1. CDR1 MNHNS and CDR2 SASEGT were looked up in the germline V gene. For this chain, trimming is 2 bases at the V end and 11 bases at the J end, and the number of junction bases without a gene match is 6. As concerns this clone: The antigen it binds to is not known. Base qualities are not at hand, and no much larger clone is one base apart.

Receptors were amplified or captured by the immunoSEQ multiplex PCR assay. TCRdb carries this immuneACCESS record with in-frame sequences only. Its versions omit some clonotypes, under half of them owing to an unresolved V gene in the studies checked, with the rest unexplained. This sample is represented by 64,000 or so clones; around 87% of them were singletons. Roughly 5.3% of the sample goes to the ten largest clones. The specimen was PBMCs. The receptor chain draws on TRBV6-1 and TRBJ1-1; 9 central bases correspond to TRBD1. This receptor was obtained from a human donor in good health. Some clones in this sample may be carry-over from other donors' samples. The sequenced DNA: TGTGCCAGCAGTGAACACAGGGGGCAGGAGGCTTTCTTT. It translates as CASSEHRGQEAFF.